This TCR beta chain was sequenced in a study of T cell responses to AZD1222 COVID-19 vaccine. Whole-study context: Researchers grouped second doses given at about 4 or about 12 weeks into one pool. Study outcomes and limitations: Among AZD1222 vaccinees, only six or seven were seropositive at baseline. Following two doses of AZD1222, Spike-specific TCR breadth and depth rose. Samples come after the peak T cell response, not at day 14.

In regard to this clone: As yet, its antigen is unknown.

Produced via immunoSEQ multiplex PCR; TCRdb's table is partial and in-frame only. The repertoire consists of about 120,000 clones, with approximately 87% occurring once and the leading ten covering about 12%. This clonotype was sampled from an adult in good health. The specimen comprised peripheral blood, sampled on day 0 of AZD1222 vaccination.

This CDR3 reads CASTRADLDTGELFF. CDR3 bases: TGTGCCAGCACGAGGGCAGATTTAGACACCGGGGAGCTGTTTTTT. The chain recombines TRBV6-6 with TRBJ2-2, with D possibly TRBD2 on 5 matching bases. Germline values: CDR1 MNHNY, CDR2 SVGAGI (reference sequence). Trimming pared 7 bases from V and 3 bases from J, leaving 15 bases between. CDR3 size: 15 residues.